Shown below are 30 T cell receptor beta chains from a single sample sequenced in a study of blood T cell repertoires in COVID-19. The method was immunoSEQ multiplex PCR; TCRdb's version includes in-frame clones alone and lacks a portion of them. Of fewer than 110,000 clones in the sample, 80% were seen once. Sequenced material: peripheral blood. These receptors originate from a man in his 70s with acute or convalescent COVID-19.

The rearrangement uses TRBV5-1 and TRBJ2-2; 9 positions match TRBD1. V shed 4 bases, J shed 6 bases, and the junction held 7 bases outside the gene matches. The CDR3 has 15 amino acids. Germline CDR1 and CDR2: SGHRS and YFSETQ. CDR3 nucleotides: TGCGCCAGCAGCCGCACAGGGGGCGACCCCGGGGAGCTGTTTTTT. It encodes CASSRTGGDPGELFF.

The chain carries TRBV3-1 (or the pseudogene TRBV3-2) and TRBJ2-7; D is uncertain. V lost 3 bases and J 3 bases, leaving 9 bases between the germline ends. Germline values: CDR1 LGHDT, CDR2 YNNKEL (reference sequence). CDR3 length: 13 amino acids. This CDR3 is CASSQIEYYEQYF. The CDR3, as DNA: TGTGCCAGCAGCCAGATCGAGTACTACGAGCAGTACTTC.

The chain is built from TRBV4-1 and TRBJ2-7; 7 positions agree with TRBD2. Looked up from germline, CDR1 is MGHRA and CDR2 is YSYEKL. CDR3 length: 13 amino acids. The trim removed 0 bases at V and 7 bases at J, leaving 3 bases unmatched. CDR3 sequence: CASSQDTGGEQYF. CDR3 DNA: TGCGCCAGCAGCCAAGATACGGGGGGAGAGCAGTACTTC.

The chain employs TRBV18 and TRBJ2-1; the D gene is possibly TRBD1 (5 bases). The CDR3 has 14 residues. Deletions cut 3 bases from V and 5 bases from J, with 11 bases between. Germline V gene data show CDR1 as KGHSH and CDR2 as LQKENI. DNA of the CDR3: TGTGCCAGCTCACCCCAGGGTGGCGACAATGAGCAGTTCTTC. It translates to CASSPQGGDNEQFF.

This sequence joins TRBV12-3 or TRBV12-4 and TRBJ2-1; TRBD2 agrees at 9 bases. The CDR3 sequence is 13 residues long. Trimming took 5 bases from V and 15 from J; bases not matched to a gene: 11. CDR3 sequence (DNA): TGTGCCAGCAGTCCTAGCGGGGTCATGGAGGGGTTCTTC. Its protein product is CASSPSGVMEGFF.

The gene calls are TRBV7-9 and TRBJ1-2; D unclear. Trimming shortened V by 3 bases and J by 4 bases, and 12 bases separated the two germline ends. The length of the CDR3 is 14 residues. Germline V CDR1 and CDR2: SEHNR, FQNEAQ (reference sequence). CDR3 bases: TGTGCCAGCAGCTTCTTAGAGGATTCCTATGGCTACACCTTC. This gives the protein CASSFLEDSYGYTF.

The V gene is TRBV11-3, the J gene TRBJ1-2; 7 nucleotides line up with TRBD1. Trimming cost V 7 bases and J 6 bases; bases outside gene matches: 8. The CDR3 totals 13 residues. From germline, CDR1 is SGHNT and CDR2 YENEEA. CDR3 protein: CASIFGGGHGYTF. CDR3 coding DNA: TGTGCCAGCATTTTCGGAGGGGGCCATGGCTACACCTTC. Looking up the rest from reference TRBV11-3 and TRBJ1-2 gives the full variable domain: EAGVVQSPRYKIIEKKQPVAFWCNPISGHNTLYWYLQNLGQGPELLIRYENEEAVDDSQLPKDRFSAERLKGVDSTLKIQPAELGDSAVYLCASIFGGGHGYTFGSGTRLTVV.

This rearrangement joins TRBV5-1 to TRBJ1-1; a possible D gene is TRBD1 (5 bases). The CDR3 contains 11 residues. Germline CDR1 is SGHRS and CDR2 is YFSETQ. V lost 3 bases and J 7 bases, leaving 7 bases between the germline ends. CDR3 sequence reads: CASSSTVEAFF. The CDR3 DNA follows: TGCGCCAGCAGCTCGACAGTTGAAGCTTTCTTT.

This chain links TRBV5-1 with TRBJ2-5; a possible D gene is TRBD1 (6 bases). V lost 1 base to trimming and J lost 4 bases, with 11 bases between them. CDR3 size: 14 residues. Per germline, CDR1 SGHRS and CDR2 YFSETQ. The CDR3: CASSLQQGGETQYF. The CDR3 region has the DNA TGCGCCAGCAGCTTGCAACAGGGCGGAGAGACCCAGTACTTC.

The chain carries TRBV7-6 and TRBJ2-2, with a weak D call TRBD2 (5 bases). With 5 bases removed from V and 3 bases from J, the gap between germline ends came to 13 bases. The CDR3 is made up of 15 amino acids. Germline V gene lookup returns CDR1 SGHVS and CDR2 FNYEAQ. The CDR3 DNA reads TGTGCCAGCAGCCCGGTCGGGGAGCACACCGGGGAGCTGTTTTTT. Its translation is CASSPVGEHTGELFF. Using reference TRBV7-6 and TRBJ2-2 for the parts outside the CDR3, the full variable domain is GAGVSQSPRYKVTKRGQDVALRCDPISGHVSLYWYRQALGQGPEFLTYFNYEAQQDKSGLPNDRFSAERPEGSISTLTIQRTEQRDSAMYRCASSPVGEHTGELFFGEGSRLTVL.

The chain couples TRBV24-1 to TRBJ2-1; 10 nucleotides agree with TRBD1. Trimming cost V 5 bases and J 7 bases; bases outside gene matches: 4. The germline V gene encodes CDR1 KGHDR and CDR2 SFDVKD. The CDR3 has 14 amino acids. The CDR3 loop is CATSAADRGNEQFF. CDR3 DNA sequence: TGTGCCACCAGTGCTGCGGACAGGGGGAATGAGCAGTTCTTC.

This clone was seen only once. This chain links TRBV19 with TRBJ1-6; D is possibly TRBD1 (5 bases). Germline-derived CDR1 and CDR2 are LNHDA and SQIVND (reference sequence). Trimming cost V 3 bases and J 10 bases, with 7 bases left between them. This CDR3 has 12 residues. The CDR3: CASSMGPSPLHF. DNA for the CDR3: TGTGCCAGTAGTATGGGGCCCTCACCCCTCCACTTT.

The chain uses TRBV2 and TRBJ1-3; weak D call: TRBD1 (5 bases). Between the trimmed V and J ends, which lost 8 bases and 0 bases, there was a span of 11 bases. The germline CDR1 and CDR2 sequences are SNHLY and FYNNEI. The CDR3 runs to 14 residues. DNA of the CDR3: TGTGCCAGCCGTCAAGGGGCCTCTGGAAACACCATATATTTT. Its translation: CASRQGASGNTIYF. The entire variable domain, with the rest obtained from reference TRBV2 and TRBJ1-3, is as follows: EPEVTQTPSHQVTQMGQEVILRCVPISNHLYFYWYRQILGQKVEFLVSFYNNEISEKSEIFDDQFSVERPDGSNFTLKIRSTKLEDSAMYFCASRQGASGNTIYFGEGSWLTVV.

The chain carries TRBV19 and TRBJ2-2; TRBD2 matches at 10 bases. CDR3 length equals 15 residues. The ends lost 8 bases at V and 4 bases at J; junction bases unmatched: 7. The V gene's germline CDR1 is LNHDA and CDR2 SQIVND (reference sequence). DNA for the CDR3: TGTGCCAGTGGCCCGATAGCGGGGGGCACCGGGGAGCTGTTTTTT. Protein sequence: CASGPIAGGTGELFF.

The chain links TRBV7-3 to TRBJ2-1; 9 bases are a match to TRBD2. From germline, CDR1 is SGHTA and CDR2 FQGTGA. With V trimmed by 4 bases and J by 5 bases, 9 bases remained unmatched. The CDR3 runs 16 residues. CDR3 nucleotide sequence: TGTGCCAGCAGCTCCCTGACTAGCGGTGGCAACAATGAGCAGTTCTTC. Translating gives CASSSLTSGGNNEQFF.

V gene TRBV6-5 combines with J gene TRBJ1-6; the D gene is possibly TRBD1 (5 bases). Germline V gene sequence: CDR1 MNHEY, CDR2 SVGAGI. With 5 bases removed from V and 2 bases from J, the gap between germline ends came to 7 bases. There are 14 residues in the CDR3. The CDR3 nucleotides are TGTGCCAGCAGTCCGGACACCTATAATTCACCCCTCCACTTT. It yields the protein CASSPDTYNSPLHF.

CDR3 coding DNA: TGTGCCAGCAGCTTCCTAGCGGCAACCGGGGAGCTGTTTTTT. This sequence encodes CASSFLAATGELFF. This chain joins TRBV7-2 and TRBJ2-2; 7 bases map to TRBD2. Germline CDR1 SGHTA, CDR2 FQGNSA. The CDR3 totals 14 residues. V lost 3 bases and J lost 5; bases outside the gene matches: 3.

This clone occurred once. V and J are TRBV7-9 and TRBJ2-7; D uncertain. In germline, CDR1 is SEHNR, CDR2 FQNEAQ (reference sequence). The CDR3 runs 14 residues. V was trimmed by 0 bases and J by 4 bases, leaving 10 bases between them. CDR3: CASSLASSVYEQYF. The DNA for the CDR3 is TGTGCCAGCAGCTTAGCGTCTTCGGTGTACGAGCAGTACTTC.

The rearrangement uses TRBV5-1 and TRBJ2-3, with TRBD2 matching over 10 bases. The CDR3 is 16 residues long. V was clipped by 5 bases and J by 0 bases; unmatched bases: 6. Per the germline V gene, CDR1 is SGHRS and CDR2 is YFSETQ. Here the CDR3 DNA reads TGCGCCAGCAGACAAACACTAGCGGGGAGCACAGATACGCAGTATTTT. It translates to CASRQTLAGSTDTQYF.

The chain couples TRBV9 to TRBJ1-1, with 9 nucleotides matching TRBD1. Germline V gene data show CDR1 as SGDLS and CDR2 as YYNGEE. The CDR3 covers 16 residues. The trim removed 2 bases at V and 1 base at J, leaving 6 bases unmatched. CDR3 in amino acids: CASSVGTGRTNTEAFF. CDR3 nucleotides: TGTGCCAGCAGCGTGGGGACAGGGAGGACGAACACTGAAGCTTTCTTT. The full variable domain, in which reference TRBV9 and TRBJ1-1 provide the parts outside the CDR3, is DSGVTQTPKHLITATGQRVTLRCSPRSGDLSVYWYQQSLDQGLQFLIQYYNGEERAKGNILERFSAQQFPDLHSELNLSSLELGDSALYFCASSVGTGRTNTEAFFGQGTRLTVV.

This clone appeared a few times. This chain uses TRBV19 with TRBJ1-2, with TRBD1 matching 11 bases. This CDR3 has 17 amino acids. V gave up 5 bases and J gave up 4 bases; unmatched junction bases: 12. Germline V CDR1 and CDR2: LNHDA, SQIVND (reference sequence). The CDR3 here is CASSLSRTGGAGYGYTF. The CDR3, as DNA: TGTGCCAGTAGTCTCTCCCGGACAGGGGGCGCGGGCTATGGCTACACCTTC.

The CDR3 loop is CASSYAGTGVSGELFF. The CDR3 DNA sequence: TGTGCCAGCAGTTACGCCGGGACAGGGGTTTCCGGGGAGCTGTTTTTT. The V call is TRBV6-5, the J call TRBJ2-2, with 10 bases identical to TRBD1. CDR3 length equals 16 residues. Looked up from germline, CDR1 is MNHEY and CDR2 is SVGAGI. V was pared by 2 bases and J by 6 bases, with 6 bases of the junction left unmatched.

The V and J genes are TRBV7-9 and TRBJ2-2; D gene ambiguous. V gave up 4 bases and J gave up 4 bases, with 4 bases separating them. Germline CDR1 SEHNR, CDR2 FQNEAQ (reference sequence). The CDR3 loop spans 12 amino acids. CDR3 sequence: CASSSFTGELFF. The CDR3 DNA reads TGTGCCAGCAGCTCGTTCACCGGGGAGCTGTTTTTT.

V is TRBV9 and J is TRBJ2-3; 7 nucleotides agree with TRBD2. The CDR3 is 14 residues long. Germline V gene data show CDR1 as SGDLS and CDR2 as YYNGEE. The junction had 8 bases not matched to a gene; V was cut back by 3 bases and J by 7 bases. The DNA for the CDR3 is TGTGCCAGCAGCGAGACCCTAGCGGACAATACGCAGTATTTT. It encodes CASSETLADNTQYF.

This clone came up a few times. The chain joins TRBV6-2 or TRBV6-3 to TRBJ1-1; 7 positions match TRBD1. Germline V gene sequence: CDR1 MNHEY, CDR2 SVGEGT. V trimming: 6 bases; J trimming: 4 bases; junction bases outside the gene matches: 8. The CDR3 contains 14 residues. CDR3 sequence reads: CASSATGITTEAFF. The CDR3 coding sequence is TGTGCCAGCAGCGCGACAGGGATAACCACTGAAGCTTTCTTT.

The rearrangement joins TRBV6-5 to TRBJ2-1; D may be TRBD1 (6 bases). The CDR3 runs 12 residues. The germline V and J ends were trimmed by 2 bases and 12 bases, with 11 bases remaining between them. CDR1 is MNHEY, CDR2 SVGAGI, per germline. CDR3 DNA: TGTGCCAGCAGTTACGAGACAGGCCTGCAGTTCTTC. As protein: CASSYETGLQFF.

The chain employs TRBV29-1 and TRBJ1-1; 7 bases align to TRBD1. Germline CDR1 reads SQVTM; CDR2 reads ANQGSEA. The CDR3 consists of 14 residues. V lost 7 bases to trimming and J lost 1 base; unmatched junction nucleotides: 9. The CDR3 reads CSAGFTGANTEAFF. DNA of the CDR3: TGCAGCGCGGGGTTTACAGGGGCGAACACTGAAGCTTTCTTT.

The chain recombines TRBV5-1 with TRBJ2-5; 8 nucleotides align to TRBD1. V lost 3 bases to trimming and J lost 0 bases; unmatched junction nucleotides: 7. Looked up from germline, CDR1 is SGHRS and CDR2 is YFSETQ. The CDR3 loop spans 16 amino acids. Here the CDR3 reads CASSSTGEPNQETQYF. In DNA form, the CDR3 reads TGCGCCAGCAGCTCGACAGGGGAACCAAACCAAGAGACCCAGTACTTC.

This chain uses TRBV4-3 with TRBJ2-1, with D perhaps TRBD2 (5 bases). CDR1 LGHNA and CDR2 YSLEER come from the germline V gene. The CDR3 totals 14 residues. V was clipped by 4 bases and J by 10 bases, with 17 bases between them. The CDR3 spells CASSPRTQRSEQFF. CDR3 nucleotide sequence: TGCGCCAGCAGCCCTCGGACTCAACGATCGGAGCAGTTCTTC.

This clone was seen just once. The gene calls are TRBV19 and TRBJ1-2; no firm D call. Germline assignment: CDR1 LNHDA and CDR2 SQIVND (reference sequence). CDR3 length: 13 residues. V shed 0 bases and J shed 4 bases, with 6 bases lying between them. CDR3 bases: TGTGCCAGTAGTATAGATGGAGTCTATGGCTACACCTTC. This codes for CASSIDGVYGYTF.